This note documents a single T cell receptor (beta chain) sequence. Antigen: not known. These data come from a study of T cell responses to AZD1222 COVID-19 vaccine. V was cut by 0 bases and J by 2 bases, with 11 bases left in between. Germline-derived CDR1 and CDR2 are LNHNV and YYDKDF (reference sequence). The CDR3 loop spans 15 amino acids. Data came from immunoSEQ multiplex PCR; TCRdb stores just in-frame clones and leaves some out. The sample has roughly 200,000 clones; roughly nine tenths are singletons. Study conclusions and caveats: The donors showed a predominance of white British ancestry and of females, with possible underestimation of clonal diversity.

The J gene is TRBJ2-7, the V gene TRBV15; D is perhaps TRBD2 (6 bases). Specimen: peripheral blood, collected 28 days after the second AZD1222 dose. This TCR came from an adult who received the AZD1222 COVID-19 vaccine. CDR3 region: CATSRDQGLAYEQYF. CDR3 sequence (DNA): TGTGCCACCAGCAGAGATCAGGGACTGGCCTACGAGCAGTACTTC.